Sequencing of this TCR beta chain was carried out in a study of T-cell reconstitution after alpha-beta-depleted transplantation in children. A library of TCRbeta sequences, prepared with unique molecular identifiers, was generated. TCRdb re-derived calls from the PCR reads in MiXCR, one entry per CDR3 protein. The table records more than 15,000 distinct CDR3 sequences, approximately 5.2% of them present only once. Only one count was recorded for this clonotype. The clonotype comes from a boy younger than 18 with acute lymphoblastic leukemia, due to receive a stem cell transplant. The specimen was PBMCs, collected before TCRalphabeta/CD19-depleted stem cell transplant.

The CDR3 region has the DNA TGTGCCAGCAGTCTAGGGACTAGTTCCGGGGAGCTGTTTTTT. This translates into CASSLGTSSGELFF. V is TRBV12-3 or TRBV12-4 and J is TRBJ2-2, with 8 bases aligning to TRBD2. With 5 bases clipped from V and 6 bases from J, the junction kept 5 bases outside the gene matches. The CDR3 is 14 residues long.